Listed here are 9 T cell receptor beta chains from one sample, sequenced in a study of T cells after yellow fever vaccination. TCRdb recomputed calls from the 5' RACE reads with MiXCR, one row per CDR3 protein. Of hundreds of thousands of distinct CDR3 sequences in the sample, around 3.6% were seen once. The source was PBMCs, collected on the day of the yellow fever booster vaccination. All receptors come from a man aged 18-30 years who received the YFV17D yellow fever vaccine.

This clonotype was recorded a few times. The chain uses TRBV7-9 and TRBJ2-3; TRBD2 aligns across 7 bases. Germline loops: CDR1 SEHNR, CDR2 FQNEAQ (reference sequence). The CDR3 loop spans 15 amino acids. V lost 7 bases, J lost 4 bases, and 11 bases stayed unmatched. For the CDR3, the DNA is TGTGCCAGCACCCTGGGACTAATTGTATCAGATACGCAGTATTTT. It yields the protein CASTLGLIVSDTQYF.

This clonotype was counted ten times or more. CDR3 loop: CASSPTTNQPQHF. The CDR3 DNA follows: TGTGCCAGCAGCCCCACGACCAATCAGCCCCAGCATTTT. The gene calls are TRBV7-2 and TRBJ1-5; D not certain. The CDR3 runs 13 residues. CDR1 and CDR2 (germline): SGHTA, FQGNSA. V gave up 5 bases and J gave up 3 bases, with 8 bases separating them.

This sequence joins TRBV5-4 and TRBJ1-2, with D possibly being TRBD1 (5 bases). The V and J ends lost 5 bases and 0 bases respectively, with 11 bases between them. The CDR3 is 14 amino acids. Germline V gives CDR1 SGHNT, CDR2 YYREEE (reference sequence). Written as DNA, the CDR3 is TGTGCCAGCAGGGGGACCGAGACTAACTATGGCTACACCTTC. This encodes CASRGTETNYGYTF.

The genes are TRBV20-1 and TRBJ2-1; D is uncertain. The germline CDR1 and CDR2 sequences are DFQATT and SNEGSKA (reference sequence). This CDR3 is built from 14 residues. V was cut by 0 bases and J by 8 bases, with 14 bases left in between. CDR3 coding DNA: TGCAGTGCTAGAGAGCGGAGTTTCTTCCATGAGCAGTTCTTC. It is translated as CSARERSFFHEQFF.

The gene calls are TRBV4-3 and TRBJ1-1; 9 bases match TRBD1. This CDR3 has 14 amino acids. Germline V gene lookup returns CDR1 LGHNA and CDR2 YSLEER. J lost 6 bases, V lost 4 bases, and 6 bases had no gene match. The CDR3 coding sequence is TGCGCCAGCAGCCGGGGACAGGGTGAGGCTGAAGCTTTCTTT. Its protein product is CASSRGQGEAEAFF.

This clonotype was detected ten times or more. V and J are TRBV5-1 and TRBJ2-3; D not resolved. The germline gives CDR1 SGHRS, CDR2 YFSETQ. V dropped 5 bases and J dropped 4 bases, with 14 bases sitting between them. CDR3 length: 14 residues. The CDR3 sequence is CASSLNNSPDTQYF. For the CDR3, the DNA is TGCGCCAGCAGTCTTAATAACAGCCCAGATACGCAGTATTTT.

This clonotype came up many times. The chain links TRBV29-1 to TRBJ2-2, with D perhaps TRBD2 (5 bases). The CDR3 length is 12 residues. The ends were cut back, 5 bases at V and 4 bases at J, with 8 bases in the middle. Germline CDR1 and CDR2: SQVTM and ANQGSEA. CDR3 region: CSVPGGTGELFF. Written as DNA, the CDR3 is TGCAGCGTTCCAGGAGGCACCGGGGAGCTGTTTTTT.

The table lists this clonotype with a few counts. The J gene is TRBJ2-3, the V gene TRBV4-3, with D possibly being TRBD1 (5 bases). Germline V CDR1 and CDR2: LGHNA, YSLEER. V shed 0 bases and J shed 0 bases, with 10 bases lying between them. The CDR3 is 16 residues long. The CDR3 reads CASSQDQGFSTDTQYF. CDR3 in DNA: TGCGCCAGCAGCCAAGATCAGGGATTTAGCACAGATACGCAGTATTTT.

This sequence joins TRBV12-3 or TRBV12-4 and TRBJ2-1; D is perhaps TRBD1 (6 bases). V shed 1 base and J shed 6 bases, with 10 bases lying between them. The CDR3 has 14 amino acids. The DNA for the CDR3 is TGTGCCAGCAGTTTAGGGCAGGGGAGCAATGAGCAGTTCTTC. This translates into CASSLGQGSNEQFF.